The rows below give T cell receptor beta chains drawn from one sample of a study of blood T cell repertoires in COVID-19. Assay used: immunoSEQ multiplex PCR; TCRdb lists only in-frame clones, some missing. This table has hundreds of thousands of clones, approximately 84% appearing once. Sequencing was performed on peripheral blood. All receptors come from a woman over 75 with acute or convalescent COVID-19. Both conserved end residues are part of each CDR3. The D gene is left open where the match is weak.

v_gene	j_gene	d_gene	CDR3nt	CDR3aa
TRBV2	TRBJ1-2	TRBD1	TGTGCCAGCAGTCCGACAGGGGGCCCCGTGTATACCTTC	CASSPTGGPVYTF
TRBV19	TRBJ2-2	TRBD2	TGTGCCAGTAGAACCGGGACTAGTTTTGGCGGGGAGCTGTTTTTT	CASRTGTSFGGELFF
TRBV7-9	TRBJ2-1	TRBD1	TGTGCCAGCAGCTGGGACAGGGGGCTGGGGGAGCAGTTCTTC	CASSWDRGLGEQFF
TRBV19	TRBJ2-1	.	TGTGCCAGTAGTACAACCCGTTCGGGGTTCTCCTACAATGAGCAGTTCTTC	CASSTTRSGFSYNEQFF
TRBV28	TRBJ1-5	.	TGTGCCAGCAGTTTTGGCGGGAGCAATCAGCCCCAGCATTTT	CASSFGGSNQPQHF
TRBV5-1	TRBJ2-1	TRBD1	TGCGCCAGCAGCAGGAGCCCGGGACAGGACTATTCTGAGCAGTTCTTC	CASSRSPGQDYSEQFF
TRBV18	TRBJ2-3	TRBD2	TGTGCCAGCTCACCCGTCGCGGGAGAAGGCACAGATACGCAGTATTTT	CASSPVAGEGTDTQYF
TRBV19	TRBJ1-1	TRBD1	TGTGCCGCGGACAGGGGCCCGGGGAACACTGAAGCTTTCTTT	CAADRGPGNTEAFF
TRBV19	TRBJ1-5	TRBD1	TGTGCCAGTAGCCCCAGGGACAGGGGCTTGGATCAGCCCCAGCATTTT	CASSPRDRGLDQPQHF
TRBV7-3	TRBJ2-1	.	TGTGCCAGCAGCTTAAGCGGAAGCTCCTACAATGAGCAGTTCTTC	CASSLSGSSYNEQFF
TRBV11-2	TRBJ2-2	TRBD2	TGTGCCAGCAGCTTAGATCGACTAGCGGGAGAGGTGAACACCGGGGAGCTGTTTTTT	CASSLDRLAGEVNTGELFF
TRBV18	TRBJ1-5	.	TGTGCCAGCTCATCTGACAGATCCCGCAATCAGCCCCAGCATTTT	CASSSDRSRNQPQHF
TRBV3-1/TRBV3-2	TRBJ2-1	TRBD1	TGTGCCAGCAGCCAAAGCCAGGGGGCCCATGAGCAGTTCTTC	CASSQSQGAHEQFF
TRBV6-1	TRBJ2-1	TRBD2	TGTGCCAGCAGTGAGGGACTAGCGGGGGGGATCCGAAATGAGCAGTTCTTC	CASSEGLAGGIRNEQFF